Listed here are 32 T cell receptor beta chains from one sample, sequenced in a study of shared clonotypes between healthy human individuals. Repertoires were generated with immunoSEQ multiplex PCR, while TCRdb's copy carries only in-frame clones and drops some. The sample yields about 330,000 clones, around two thirds seen once. The sequencing input was memory CD4+ T cells sorted from blood. Regarding subset: CD45RA-negative fraction. All receptors come from a man aged 30-40 years in good health.

The chain joins TRBV5-1 to TRBJ1-5, with 10 bases that match TRBD1. Trimming at V came to 4 bases and at J to 3 bases, leaving 4 bases not matched to a gene. The CDR3 runs 15 residues. CDR1 is SGHRS, CDR2 YFSETQ, per germline. The CDR3 sequence: CASSQGQGINQPQHF. CDR3 nucleotide sequence: TGCGCCAGCAGCCAGGGACAGGGGATCAATCAGCCCCAGCATTTT.

This clone turned up a few times. This chain uses TRBV9 with TRBJ2-5; D gene uncertain. CDR3 length: 13 residues. With 5 bases removed from V and 1 base from J, the gap between germline ends came to 9 bases. The germline V gene encodes CDR1 SGDLS and CDR2 YYNGEE. DNA for the CDR3: TGTGCCAGCAGTTCCAGACCCCAAGAGACCCAGTACTTC. Its translation is CASSSRPQETQYF.

The table lists this clone with a few counts. CDR3 residues: CASTSGQGHNQPQHF. CDR3 coding DNA: TGTGCCAGCACCAGCGGACAGGGACACAATCAGCCCCAGCATTTT. The chain joins TRBV6-1 to TRBJ1-5, with 8 bases that match TRBD1. CDR3 length: 15 amino acids. The J segment lost 3 bases and the V segment lost 7 bases, leaving 8 bases of the junction unmatched. Germline assignment: CDR1 MNHNS and CDR2 SASEGT.

As for this clone: A read error is possible here, since a much larger clone lies one base away. The chain joins TRBV7-2 to TRBJ1-1, with no clear D. The CDR3 runs to 13 residues. The germline gives CDR1 SGHTA, CDR2 FQGNSA. CDR3 region: CASGLQLYTEAFF. Written as DNA, the CDR3 is TGTGCCAGCGGCTTGCAGCTATACACTGAAGCTTTCTTT. Filled out from reference TRBV7-2 and TRBJ1-1, the complete variable domain reads GAGVSQSPSNKVTEKGKDVELRCDPISGHTALYWYRQSLGQGLEFLIYFQGNSAPDKSGLPSDRFSAERTGGSVSTLTIQRTQQEDSAVYLCASGLQLYTEAFFGQGTRLTVV.

The chain links TRBV5-1 to TRBJ1-2; 11 bases are a match to TRBD1. Germline CDR1 SGHRS, CDR2 YFSETQ. The trim removed 0 bases at V and 8 bases at J, leaving 6 bases unmatched. The CDR3 consists of 15 residues. The CDR3 DNA sequence: TGCGCCAGCAGCTTGGATGGACAGGGGGCAAGAGGCTACACCTTC. Translated, it gives CASSLDGQGARGYTF. The entire variable domain, with the rest obtained from reference TRBV5-1 and TRBJ1-2, is as follows: KAGVTQTPRYLIKTRGQQVTLSCSPISGHRSVSWYQQTPGQGLQFLFEYFSETQRNKGNFPGRFSGRQFSNSRSEMNVSTLELGDSALYLCASSLDGQGARGYTFGSGTRLTVV.

This clone has just a few counts. The gene calls are TRBV18 and TRBJ2-2; D unresolved. The germline V gene has CDR1 KGHSH and CDR2 LQKENI. The length of the CDR3 is 13 residues. The V end lost 5 bases, the J end lost 1 base, and 5 bases lay between the germline ends. CDR3 coding DNA: TGTGCCAGCTCAGTACAGAACACCGGGGAGCTGTTTTTT. Its protein is CASSVQNTGELFF. The whole variable domain, filled in from reference TRBV18 and TRBJ2-2, reads NAGVMQNPRHLVRRRGQEARLRCSPMKGHSHVYWYRQLPEEGLKFMVYLQKENIIDESGMPKERFSAEFPKEGPSILRIQQVVRGDSAAYFCASSVQNTGELFFGEGSRLTVL.

As regards this clone: Other DNA variants within this sample encode the same CDR3. This chain connects TRBV5-1 to TRBJ2-3; TRBD2 matches 9 bases. The V gene's germline CDR1 is SGHRS and CDR2 YFSETQ. Unmatched junction bases numbered 3, after V lost 5 bases and J lost 2 bases. The CDR3 has 14 amino acids. Here the CDR3 reads CASRTSGNTDTQYF. CDR3 nucleotide sequence: TGCGCCAGCAGGACTAGCGGAAACACAGATACGCAGTATTTT.

The chain combines TRBV21-1 with TRBJ2-7; TRBD1, the D gene given by the table, was not confirmed from the DNA. TRBV21-1 is marked as a pseudogene. This CDR3 spans 14 amino acids. The CDR3 bases are TGTGCCAGCAGCAAAGGGGACAGGCCTAACGAGCAGTACTTC. Amino acids: CASSKGDRPNEQYF.

This chain links TRBV7-3 with TRBJ2-4, with D possibly matching TRBD1 (5 bases). Trimming pared 4 bases from V and 0 bases from J, leaving 19 bases between. The CDR3 has 18 amino acids. CDR1 and CDR2 (germline): SGHTA, FQGTGA. The CDR3 sequence is CASSSGRTSTLAKNIQYF. The CDR3, as DNA: TGTGCCAGCAGCTCCGGCCGGACATCCACTCTAGCCAAAAACATTCAGTACTTC.

The chain has TRBV16 and TRBJ2-4; D might be TRBD1 (6 bases). The CDR3 runs 13 residues. Germline V gene sequence: CDR1 KGHSY, CDR2 FQNENV. V lost 0 bases, J lost 10 bases, and 10 bases lay in between. The CDR3, as DNA: TGTGCCAGCAGCCAATCTTCCAGGGGTATTCAGTACTTC. This encodes CASSQSSRGIQYF.

The chain recombines TRBV14 with TRBJ2-7; D uncertain. V was shortened by 3 bases and J by 6 bases, with 9 bases between the two germline ends. This CDR3 comprises 12 residues. Germline CDR1 SGHDN, CDR2 FVKESK. The CDR3 nucleotides read TGTGCCAGCAGCCAGGACGAGGTCGAGCAGTACTTC. It specifies CASSQDEVEQYF. Looking up the rest from reference TRBV14 and TRBJ2-7 gives the full variable domain: EAGVTQFPSHSVIEKGQTVTLRCDPISGHDNLYWYRRVMGKEIKFLLHFVKESKQDESGMPNNRFLAERTGGTYSTLKVQPAELEDSGVYFCASSQDEVEQYFGPGTRLTVT.

The chain uses TRBV9 and TRBJ2-3; 8 bases are a match to TRBD2. The trim removed 0 bases at V and 1 base at J, leaving 7 bases unmatched. Per germline, CDR1 SGDLS and CDR2 YYNGEE. This CDR3 is 17 amino acids long. The CDR3 region has the DNA TGTGCCAGCAGCGTAGTCCCTAGCGGGCAAGGCACAGATACGCAGTATTTT. It encodes CASSVVPSGQGTDTQYF.

The chain has TRBV11-2 and TRBJ2-7; unclear D gene. Trimming stripped 1 base from V and 3 bases from J, with 10 bases between. This CDR3 has 14 residues. Germline V gene sequence: CDR1 SGHAT, CDR2 FQNNGV. The CDR3 reads CASSLGNIRYEQYF. CDR3 DNA sequence: TGTGCCAGCAGCTTAGGGAACATCCGCTACGAGCAGTACTTC.

The rearrangement joins TRBV29-1 to TRBJ2-5; D is unclear. V was cut by 4 bases and J by 5 bases, with 5 bases left in between. Per germline, CDR1 SQVTM and CDR2 ANQGSEA. This CDR3 spans 10 amino acids. The CDR3 sequence is CSVGRETQYF. The CDR3 DNA follows: TGCAGCGTTGGAAGGGAGACCCAGTACTTC.

The chain has TRBV10-1 and TRBJ1-1, with unresolved D. This CDR3 has 15 residues. Germline V gives CDR1 WNHNN, CDR2 SYGVQD (reference sequence). The V end was cut by 0 bases, the J end by 7 bases, with 15 bases between. CDR3: CASSESEAGRSEAFF. CDR3 DNA sequence: TGCGCCAGCAGTGAGTCTGAGGCCGGGCGGAGTGAAGCTTTCTTT.

As to this clone: The same CDR3 can be traced to other DNA sequences in this sample. This rearrangement joins TRBV7-9 to TRBJ2-2, with 8 bases lining up with TRBD1. Germline assignment: CDR1 SEHNR and CDR2 FQNEAQ (reference sequence). The J segment lost 3 bases and the V segment lost 1 base, leaving 1 base of the junction unmatched. This CDR3 is 15 amino acids long. The CDR3 DNA follows: TGTGCCAGCAGCTTAGACAGGGGGTACACCGGGGAGCTGTTTTTT. This sequence encodes CASSLDRGYTGELFF. Full variable domain (remainder filled in from reference TRBV7-9 and TRBJ2-2): DTGVSQNPRHKITKRGQNVTFRCDPISEHNRLYWYRQTLGQGPEFLTYFQNEAQLEKSRLLSDRFSAERPKGSFSTLEIQRTEQGDSAMYLCASSLDRGYTGELFFGEGSRLTVL.

This chain joins TRBV30 and TRBJ2-2, with no clear D. The V end lost 4 bases, the J end lost 0 bases, and 15 bases lay between the germline ends. Germline loops: CDR1 GTSNPN, CDR2 SVGIG (reference sequence). The CDR3 covers 16 residues. In DNA, the CDR3 is TGTGCCTGGACGACGTATGGGCTTACGAACACCGGGGAGCTGTTTTTT. Its translation is CAWTTYGLTNTGELFF.

This clone was observed a handful of times. V and J are TRBV19 and TRBJ2-1; 8 nucleotides match TRBD2. After removal of 3 bases from V and 3 bases from J, the junction contained 4 bases not matched to a gene. The CDR3 is made up of 15 amino acids. The germline V gene has CDR1 LNHDA and CDR2 SQIVND (reference sequence). DNA of the CDR3: TGTGCCAGTAGTATGGGGGGACTAGACTACAATGAGCAGTTCTTC. Translation: CASSMGGLDYNEQFF.

The chain recombines TRBV5-1 with TRBJ1-1; a weak D match, TRBD1 (6 bases). V lost 1 base to trimming and J lost 1 base, with 11 bases between them. The CDR3 runs to 15 residues. Germline CDR1 and CDR2: SGHRS and YFSETQ. CDR3 sequence (DNA): TGCGCCAGCAGCTTGTCCGTGGACAGGAACACTGAAGCTTTCTTT. It encodes CASSLSVDRNTEAFF.

V gene TRBV7-9 combines with J gene TRBJ2-5; TRBD1 matches 7 bases. Germline CDR1 and CDR2: SEHNR and FQNEAQ (reference sequence). The CDR3 is made up of 15 amino acids. After removal of 0 bases from V and 5 bases from J, the junction contained 6 bases not matched to a gene. The CDR3 protein is CASSLATGARETQYF. In nucleotides, the CDR3 is TGTGCCAGCAGCTTAGCTACAGGGGCGCGGGAGACCCAGTACTTC.

The V call is TRBV28, the J call TRBJ1-5; D might be TRBD1 (6 bases). The CDR3 has 13 amino acids. Germline assignment: CDR1 MDHEN and CDR2 SYDVKM. V dropped 8 bases and J dropped 6 bases, with 14 bases sitting between them. CDR3 residues: CASYAGERQPQHF. The CDR3 coding sequence is TGTGCCAGCTACGCAGGGGAACGTCAGCCCCAGCATTTT.

The chain carries TRBV30 and TRBJ1-1; D may be TRBD1 (5 bases). The CDR3 is 15 amino acids. Trimming shortened V by 0 bases and J by 4 bases, and 15 bases separated the two germline ends. Germline-derived CDR1 and CDR2 are GTSNPN and SVGIG (reference sequence). The CDR3 coding sequence is TGTGCCTGGAGTGTTAGGGGTTCTGTGGGCACTGAAGCTTTCTTT. Its protein is CAWSVRGSVGTEAFF.

The chain carries TRBV2 and TRBJ2-1, with 12 bases matching TRBD2. Trimming removed 7 bases from V and 4 bases from J; junction bases left unmatched: 2. The CDR3 sequence is 14 residues long. Germline CDR1 SNHLY, CDR2 FYNNEI. Written as DNA, the CDR3 is TGTGCCAGCACGGGACTAGCGGGTTACAATGAGCAGTTCTTC. Translated, it gives CASTGLAGYNEQFF. Full variable domain (remainder filled in from reference TRBV2 and TRBJ2-1): EPEVTQTPSHQVTQMGQEVILRCVPISNHLYFYWYRQILGQKVEFLVSFYNNEISEKSEIFDDQFSVERPDGSNFTLKIRSTKLEDSAMYFCASTGLAGYNEQFFGPGTRLTVL.

The CDR3 spells CASSSQGYGEEKLFF. In DNA, the CDR3 is TGTGCCAGCAGTTCGCAGGGTTACGGAGAGGAAAAACTGTTTTTT. V usage is TRBV6-5 and J usage is TRBJ1-4; D may be TRBD1 (5 bases). Trimming removed 4 bases at V and 8 bases at J, with 17 bases between. Germline V gene sequence: CDR1 MNHEY, CDR2 SVGAGI. The length of the CDR3 is 15 residues.

The V call is TRBV5-1, the J call TRBJ2-7, with 7 positions matching TRBD2. Trimming at V came to 3 bases and at J to 4 bases, leaving 4 bases not matched to a gene. Germline lookup yields CDR1 SGHRS and CDR2 YFSETQ. CDR3 length: 13 residues. The CDR3 loop is CASSSTSEYEQYF. CDR3 DNA: TGCGCCAGCAGCTCAACTAGCGAGTACGAGCAGTACTTC.

Only one count was recorded for this clone. The V call is TRBV7-6, the J call TRBJ2-1, with a possible D match to TRBD1 (6 bases). CDR1 SGHVS and CDR2 FNYEAQ come from the germline V gene. The CDR3 covers 17 residues. Trimming shortened V by 1 base and J by 7 bases, and 20 bases separated the two germline ends. This chain's CDR3 is CASSLVGQGLIGNEQFF. The CDR3 DNA reads TGTGCCAGCAGCTTAGTTGGGCAGGGGTTAATCGGGAATGAGCAGTTCTTC.

This chain uses TRBV5-5 with TRBJ1-5; D uncertain. CDR3 length equals 13 residues. Germline CDR1 SGHKS, CDR2 YYEKEE (reference sequence). Trimming pared 0 bases from V and 9 bases from J, leaving 10 bases between. CDR3: CASSLDPNSPQHF. The CDR3 DNA sequence: TGTGCCAGCAGCTTGGACCCCAATTCGCCCCAGCATTTT.

The chain recombines TRBV5-8 with TRBJ2-1; D is unclear. CDR1 is SGHTS, CDR2 YDEGEE, per germline. V lost 8 bases, J lost 8 bases, and 29 bases lay in between. The CDR3 length is 17 residues. CDR3 in DNA: TGTGCCAGTGCGCCTTTCCCATGGAAACGCCCTACGGATGAGCAGTTCTTC. Translated, it gives CASAPFPWKRPTDEQFF.

The genes are TRBV2 and TRBJ1-1; D might be TRBD1 (5 bases). There are 11 residues in the CDR3. CDR1 is SNHLY and CDR2 is FYNNEI in the germline V gene. V was clipped by 4 bases and J by 11 bases, with 11 bases between them. The CDR3 sequence: CASSAGLGAFF. Here the CDR3 DNA reads TGTGCCAGCAGTGCAGGGCTTGGCGCTTTCTTT. The variable domain in full, with the rest retrieved from reference TRBV2 and TRBJ1-1, is EPEVTQTPSHQVTQMGQEVILRCVPISNHLYFYWYRQILGQKVEFLVSFYNNEISEKSEIFDDQFSVERPDGSNFTLKIRSTKLEDSAMYFCASSAGLGAFFGQGTRLTVV.

The J gene is TRBJ2-3, the V gene TRBV7-3; D not certain. V lost 1 base and J 2 bases, leaving 7 bases between the germline ends. Germline values: CDR1 SGHTA, CDR2 FQGTGA. The CDR3 runs 14 residues. CDR3 DNA: TGTGCCAGCAGCTTAAAGGGCTACACAGATACGCAGTATTTT. Translating it yields CASSLKGYTDTQYF.

V and J are TRBV27 and TRBJ2-2; D gene ambiguous. The CDR3 contains 14 residues. V was trimmed by 3 bases and J by 6 bases, leaving 11 bases between them. CDR1 MNHEY and CDR2 SMNVEV come from the germline V gene (reference sequence). CDR3 bases: TGTGCCAGCAGTTTCTCCCCTCGTGCCGGGGAGCTGTTTTTT. It yields the protein CASSFSPRAGELFF.

This chain uses TRBV5-1 with TRBJ1-1; 8 nucleotides line up with TRBD1. V was clipped by 6 bases and J by 0 bases; unmatched bases: 7. The germline CDR1 and CDR2 sequences are SGHRS and YFSETQ. CDR3 size: 15 residues. CDR3 DNA: TGCGCCAGCACCCCGAGACAGGGGATGAACACTGAAGCTTTCTTT. Its translation is CASTPRQGMNTEAFF.